This T cell receptor (beta chain) was recorded in a study of T cell responses to AZD1222 COVID-19 vaccine. Findings and limits, study-wide: Spike was spanned by vaccine-associated CD4 TCRs, which were dominant at 160-218 and 743-854. White British people made up most donors, females outnumbered males, and clonal diversity was possibly underestimated.

Libraries were prepared by immunoSEQ multiplex PCR; TCRdb keeps only in-frame clonotypes and omits some of them. This table has about 89,000 clones, 70% to 90% appearing once. Points on this clone: Its antigen is currently unknown.

This TCR came from an adult who received the AZD1222 COVID-19 vaccine. The sample was peripheral blood, taken 28 days after the second AZD1222 dose.

The CDR3 DNA sequence: TGTGCCAGCAGCTTAGCGCCCGGAGAATACGAGCAGTACTTC. This translates into CASSLAPGEYEQYF. This rearrangement joins TRBV7-9 to TRBJ2-7; D unclear. V lost 0 bases and J lost 4, with 10 bases in between. Germline V gives CDR1 SEHNR, CDR2 FQNEAQ (reference sequence). There are 14 residues in the CDR3. Full variable domain (rest looked up from reference TRBV7-9 and TRBJ2-7): DTGVSQNPRHKITKRGQNVTFRCDPISEHNRLYWYRQTLGQGPEFLTYFQNEAQLEKSRLLSDRFSAERPKGSFSTLEIQRTEQGDSAMYLCASSLAPGEYEQYFGPGTRLTVT.